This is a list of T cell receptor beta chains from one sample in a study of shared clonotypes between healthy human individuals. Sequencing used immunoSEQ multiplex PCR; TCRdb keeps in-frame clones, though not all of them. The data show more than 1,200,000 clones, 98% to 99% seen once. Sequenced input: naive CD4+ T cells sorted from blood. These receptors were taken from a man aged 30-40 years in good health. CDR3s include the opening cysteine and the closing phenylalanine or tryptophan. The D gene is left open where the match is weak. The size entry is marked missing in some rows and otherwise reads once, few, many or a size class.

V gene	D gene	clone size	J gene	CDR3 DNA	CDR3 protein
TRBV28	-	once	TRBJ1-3	TGTGCCAGCAGTCCGGGGGGCAGTTTGGCCCGGAACACCATATATTTT	CASSPGGSLARNTIYF
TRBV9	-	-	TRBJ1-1	TGTGCCAGCAGCGTAGTATCTAGGGCCCTGAACACTGAAGCTTTCTTT	CASSVVSRALNTEAFF
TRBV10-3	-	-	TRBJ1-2	TGTGCCATCAGGTCAGGGCAAGAGAACTATGGCTACACCTTC	CAIRSGQENYGYTF
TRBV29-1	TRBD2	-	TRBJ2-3	TGCAGCGTTGACATGACTAGCGGGACCCATTTAGGGCCCACAGATACGCAGTATTTT	CSVDMTSGTHLGPTDTQYF
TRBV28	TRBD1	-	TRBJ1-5	TGTGCCAGCAAATACCGGGACAGGGCGAATCAGCCCCAGCATTTT	CASKYRDRANQPQHF
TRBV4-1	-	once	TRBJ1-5	TGCGCCAGCAGCCAAGATCCCCCAAGTCAGCCCCAGCATTTT	CASSQDPPSQPQHF
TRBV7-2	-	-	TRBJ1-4	TGTGCCAGCAGCTTAGCCTGGGAGGGGGGAAAACTGTTTTTT	CASSLAWEGGKLFF
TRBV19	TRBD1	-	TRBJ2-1	TGTGCCAGTAGTATCCGAGGGACAGAGAACAATGAGCAGTTCTTC	CASSIRGTENNEQFF
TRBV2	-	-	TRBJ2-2	TGTGCCAGCAGTAGAAGCGGGTCCTGGACCGGGGAGCTGTTTTTT	CASSRSGSWTGELFF
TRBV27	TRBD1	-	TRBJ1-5	TGTGCCAGCAGACAGGGGGATAATCAGCCCCAGCATTTT	CASRQGDNQPQHF
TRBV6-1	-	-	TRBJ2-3	TGTGCCAGCAGCATCCGGGGCCGCACAGATACGCAGTATTTT	CASSIRGRTDTQYF
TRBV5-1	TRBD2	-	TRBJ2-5	TGCGCCAGCAGCTCAGGAATAGCGGGAGGGTTCGAAGAGACCCAGTACTTC	CASSSGIAGGFEETQYF
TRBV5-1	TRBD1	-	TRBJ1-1	TGCGCCACCGAACCGGGACAGCGACCCGGCACTGAAGCTTTCTTT	CATEPGQRPGTEAFF
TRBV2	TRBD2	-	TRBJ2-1	TGTGCCAGTGGAGCGGGAGTAAGGTACAATGAGCAGTTCTTC	CASGAGVRYNEQFF
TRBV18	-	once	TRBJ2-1	TGTGCCAGCTCAGGACAGTTCGACAATGAGCAGTTCTTC	CASSGQFDNEQFF
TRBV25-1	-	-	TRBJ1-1	TGTGCCAGCAGGGACATTGGGGGCACTGAAGCTTTCTTT	CASRDIGGTEAFF
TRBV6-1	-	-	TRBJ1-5	TGTGCCAGCAGCATCGACAGTTCCCAGCATTTT	CASSIDSSQHF
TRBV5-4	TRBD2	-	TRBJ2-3	TGTGCCAGCCGGAATAGCGGGACGTACACAGATACGCAGTATTTT	CASRNSGTYTDTQYF
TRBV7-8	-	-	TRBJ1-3	TGTGCCAGCAGCTCCACTAGGACTATCTCTGGAAACACCATATATTTT	CASSSTRTISGNTIYF
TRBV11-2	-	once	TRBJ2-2	TGTGCCAGCCTGCGACTAGTAACCGGGGAGCTGTTTTTT	CASLRLVTGELFF
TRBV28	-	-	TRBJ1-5	TGTGCCAGCAGTTTGCCCTCCCGGGACCCTCTGCCCCAGCATTTT	CASSLPSRDPLPQHF
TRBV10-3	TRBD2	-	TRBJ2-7	TGTGCCATCAAAGCGGGAGGCGACTACGAGCAGTACTTC	CAIKAGGDYEQYF